The clone carrying this T cell receptor beta chain was seen once. Antigen unknown. These data are taken from a study of T cell responses to AZD1222 COVID-19 vaccine. Study as a whole: Second-dose timings of about 4 or about 12 weeks were pooled. The study, taken as a whole, reports: Nearly half of unique spike-specific TCRs reportedly avoided B.1.351 and B.1.1.7 mutated regions.

This CDR3 has 13 amino acids. With 4 bases clipped from V and 6 bases from J, the junction kept 3 bases outside the gene matches. CDR1 is MGHRA, CDR2 YSYEKL, per germline. TCRdb's table, derived via immunoSEQ multiplex PCR, lists solely in-frame clones and lacks some. The sample comprises roughly 150,000 clones, around 89% of which are singletons, and less than 2.5% rests with the top ten. This chain uses TRBV4-1 with TRBJ1-2; 9 nucleotides agree with TRBD1. The TCR sequence derives from an adult in good health. The sequences come from peripheral blood, collected on day 0 of AZD1222 vaccination. CDR3 bases: TGCGCCAGCAGCCTAGACAGGGGGAATGGCTACACCTTC. The encoded protein is CASSLDRGNGYTF.